The 28 T cell receptor beta chains in this list originate from one sample, sequenced in a study of T cell changes during pregnancy in multiple sclerosis. The repertoire was sequenced with immunoSEQ multiplex PCR; TCRdb's copy has only in-frame clones and lacks some. The profile covers approximately 89,000 clones, with approximately 94% appearing a single time and 0.65% to 0.95% taken by the ten largest. The sequencing used peripheral blood, collected in the third trimester of pregnancy. These TCRs come from a female donor with multiple sclerosis, enrolled in a pregnancy study.

The chain joins TRBV10-3 to TRBJ2-7; D is possibly TRBD1 (5 bases). V lost 10 bases to trimming and J lost 5 bases, with 18 bases between them. Germline V gene sequence: CDR1 ENHRY, CDR2 SYGVKD. CDR3 size: 13 residues. The CDR3 loop is CATVRLVGDEQYF. For the CDR3, the DNA is TGTGCCACCGTCCGGTTAGTAGGGGACGAGCAGTACTTC.

The J gene is TRBJ2-1, the V gene TRBV23-1, with TRBD1 matching 8 bases. TRBV23-1 is marked as an open reading frame, function uncertain. V dropped 2 bases and J dropped 6; count of bases not matched to a gene: 6. This CDR3 is 15 amino acids long. This chain's CDR3 is CASSQLQGDLNEQFF. The CDR3 coding sequence is TGCGCCAGCAGTCAACTACAGGGGGATCTCAATGAGCAGTTCTTC.

This chain connects TRBV2 to TRBJ2-3, with D perhaps TRBD2 (6 bases). The CDR3 runs to 16 residues. Germline V CDR1 and CDR2: SNHLY, FYNNEI. V lost 1 base and J lost 0, with 11 bases in between. Here the CDR3 reads CASSEGAGLSTDTQYF. CDR3 sequence (DNA): TGTGCCAGCAGTGAAGGCGCGGGACTTAGCACAGATACGCAGTATTTT. Full variable domain (rest looked up from reference TRBV2 and TRBJ2-3): EPEVTQTPSHQVTQMGQEVILRCVPISNHLYFYWYRQILGQKVEFLVSFYNNEISEKSEIFDDQFSVERPDGSNFTLKIRSTKLEDSAMYFCASSEGAGLSTDTQYFGPGTRLTVL.

This chain links TRBV11-3 with TRBJ2-2; D is unresolved. The CDR3 is 13 residues long. CDR1 is SGHNT and CDR2 is YENEEA in the germline V gene. V lost 4 bases and J 6 bases, leaving 9 bases between the germline ends. The CDR3 nucleotides read TGTGCCAGCAGCTCGGTGGGCTCCGGGGAGCTGTTTTTT. This encodes CASSSVGSGELFF.

The chain recombines TRBV7-9 with TRBJ1-1; TRBD1 might be the D (6 bases). CDR1 SEHNR and CDR2 FQNEAQ come from the germline V gene (reference sequence). The CDR3 length is 13 residues. Trimming removed 5 bases at V and 1 base at J, with 8 bases between. The CDR3 sequence is CASSGRGNTEAFF. CDR3 bases: TGTGCCAGCAGCGGCAGGGGGAACACTGAAGCTTTCTTT.

V usage is TRBV9 and J usage is TRBJ2-3, with TRBD2 as a possible D gene (7 bases). Trimming cost V 3 bases and J 2 bases, with 13 bases left between them. CDR1 SGDLS and CDR2 YYNGEE come from the germline V gene. The CDR3 has 15 residues. The CDR3 sequence: CASSGGGRHTDTQYF. DNA for the CDR3: TGTGCCAGCAGCGGGGGGGGCAGACACACAGATACGCAGTATTTT.

This clone was picked up a small number of times. The chain carries TRBV29-1 and TRBJ1-5, with D tentatively TRBD1 (5 bases). V lost 4 bases and J lost 6, with 16 bases in between. The CDR3 consists of 14 residues. Germline V gene sequence: CDR1 SQVTM, CDR2 ANQGSEA. CDR3 protein: CSVGEGDPIQPQHF. The CDR3 DNA is TGCAGCGTTGGGGAAGGGGATCCGATTCAGCCCCAGCATTTT.

This chain uses TRBV11-2 with TRBJ2-1; 10 bases line up with TRBD2. Germline V gene data show CDR1 as SGHAT and CDR2 as FQNNGV. CDR3 length: 16 residues. Trimming took 0 bases from V and 6 from J; bases not matched to a gene: 5. This chain's CDR3 is CASSLDRLAGANEQFF. CDR3 DNA sequence: TGTGCCAGCAGCTTAGATCGTCTAGCGGGGGCCAATGAGCAGTTCTTC.

The rearrangement links TRBV6-1 to TRBJ1-2, with D possibly TRBD1 on 6 matching bases. The V gene lost 6 bases and the J gene lost 2 bases, with 10 bases spanning the gap. The CDR3 contains 13 residues. Germline loops: CDR1 MNHNS, CDR2 SASEGT. CDR3 sequence (DNA): TGTGCCAGCAGGTATACAGGGAACTATGGCTACACCTTC. It specifies CASRYTGNYGYTF.

The J gene is TRBJ1-1, the V gene TRBV28; D ambiguous. CDR3 length equals 13 residues. Germline lookup yields CDR1 MDHEN and CDR2 SYDVKM. Trimming removed 1 base at V and 4 bases at J, with 7 bases between. CDR3 nucleotides: TGTGCCAGCAGTTTATATGGAGGCACTGAAGCTTTCTTT. Translating gives CASSLYGGTEAFF.

This CDR3 reads CASSLAALQGARDEQFF. The CDR3 DNA reads as TGCGCCAGCAGCTTGGCCGCGTTACAGGGGGCGCGGGATGAGCAGTTCTTC. This rearrangement joins TRBV5-1 to TRBJ2-1; TRBD1 matches at 9 bases. CDR1 and CDR2 (germline): SGHRS, YFSETQ. The trim removed 0 bases at V and 8 bases at J, leaving 12 bases unmatched. CDR3 length: 17 amino acids.

The rearrangement joins TRBV28 to TRBJ1-4; 7 bases are shared with TRBD1. Germline V gene data show CDR1 as MDHEN and CDR2 as SYDVKM. The V segment lost 1 base and the J segment 7 bases; nucleotides outside the gene matches: 6. The CDR3 runs to 15 residues. The CDR3 region has the DNA TGTGCCAGCAGTTTATTTGTAGGGGGCGGTGAAAAACTGTTTTTT. This encodes CASSLFVGGGEKLFF.

The CDR3, as DNA: TGTGCTAGTGGTTCCCGACTGAGGGGGCGGGAAGCCGGGGAGCTGTTTTTT. As protein: CASGSRLRGREAGELFF. The gene calls are TRBV12-5 and TRBJ2-2; a weak D match, TRBD1 (7 bases). This CDR3 has 17 residues. V was clipped by 4 bases and J by 6 bases, with 21 bases between them. CDR1 LGHNT and CDR2 FRNRAP come from the germline V gene.

This clone was recorded once. The chain recombines TRBV7-8 with TRBJ2-1; 7 nucleotides match TRBD2. The V gene's germline CDR1 is SGHVS and CDR2 FQNEAQ. The CDR3 sequence is 14 residues long. The J segment lost 8 bases and the V segment lost 5 bases, leaving 9 bases of the junction unmatched. The CDR3: CASSREDVGYEQFF. In nucleotides, the CDR3 is TGTGCCAGCAGCCGGGAGGATGTCGGTTATGAGCAGTTCTTC.

J is TRBJ2-7 and V is TRBV18, with 11 bases fitting TRBD2. With 1 base clipped from V and 3 bases from J, the junction kept 5 bases outside the gene matches. The CDR3 sequence is 16 residues long. Germline V CDR1 and CDR2: KGHSH, LQKENI. For the CDR3, the DNA is TGTGCCAGCTCACCACAAACCGGGACTAGCGGCTACGAGCAGTACTTC. It translates to CASSPQTGTSGYEQYF.

The chain has TRBV7-9 and TRBJ1-3; D uncertain. This CDR3 is built from 12 residues. The germline CDR1 and CDR2 sequences are SEHNR and FQNEAQ (reference sequence). Trimming pared 2 bases from V and 4 bases from J, leaving 3 bases between. CDR3 protein: CASSLQGNTIYF. DNA of the CDR3: TGTGCCAGCAGCTTACAGGGAAACACCATATATTTT.

The chain uses TRBV2 and TRBJ2-5, with a possible D match to TRBD1 (5 bases). Trimming pared 8 bases from V and 4 bases from J, leaving 11 bases between. Per germline, CDR1 SNHLY and CDR2 FYNNEI. The CDR3 has 12 amino acids. The CDR3 sequence is CASLKGIETQYF. CDR3 nucleotide sequence: TGTGCCAGCCTAAAGGGGATAGAGACCCAGTACTTC.

This clone was found once. The CDR3 loop reads CASSLSGVAGQPQHF. The CDR3 nucleotides are TGTGCCAGCAGCTTGAGCGGGGTTGCGGGTCAGCCCCAGCATTTT. The chain employs TRBV5-5 and TRBJ1-5; the D is unclear. This CDR3 has 15 residues. With 1 base removed from V and 6 bases from J, the gap between germline ends came to 14 bases. Germline V CDR1 and CDR2: SGHKS, YYEKEE (reference sequence).

This sequence joins TRBV30 and TRBJ1-2; D is ambiguous. There are 12 residues in the CDR3. The V end was cut by 0 bases, the J end by 7 bases, with 9 bases between. Germline-derived CDR1 and CDR2 are GTSNPN and SVGIG (reference sequence). The CDR3 DNA sequence: TGTGCCTGGAGTGTAAGTTCCGGTGGCTACACCTTC. Encoded protein: CAWSVSSGGYTF. Filled out from reference TRBV30 and TRBJ1-2, the complete variable domain reads SQTIHQWPATLVQPVGSPLSLECTVEGTSNPNLYWYRQAAGRGLQLLFYSVGIGQISSEVPQNLSASRPQDRQFILSSKKLLLSDSGFYLCAWSVSSGGYTFGSGTRLTVV.

The rearrangement joins TRBV9 to TRBJ1-1; 8 nucleotides line up with TRBD1. Per the germline V gene, CDR1 is SGDLS and CDR2 is YYNGEE. The V segment lost 4 bases and the J segment 2 bases; nucleotides outside the gene matches: 7. The CDR3 covers 15 residues. The CDR3 reads CASSPRTGINTEAFF. As DNA, the CDR3 is TGTGCCAGCAGCCCAAGGACAGGGATAAACACTGAAGCTTTCTTT.

V usage is TRBV7-9 and J usage is TRBJ2-5; TRBD2 might be the D (6 bases). Per the germline V gene, CDR1 is SEHNR and CDR2 is FQNEAQ (reference sequence). There are 17 residues in the CDR3. The V and J ends lost 2 bases and 4 bases respectively, with 20 bases between them. As DNA, the CDR3 is TGTGCCAGCAGCTTAAGAGCGGGCCCGACTAGGAGAGAGACCCAGTACTTC. Residues: CASSLRAGPTRRETQYF.

J is TRBJ2-2 and V is TRBV5-1; D may be TRBD1 (5 bases). Germline V lookup: CDR1 SGHRS, CDR2 YFSETQ. V was pared by 0 bases and J by 0 bases, with 15 bases between. The CDR3 loop spans 18 amino acids. CDR3 amino acids: CASSLARGGAANTGELFF. The CDR3 DNA reads TGCGCCAGCAGCTTGGCAAGGGGCGGAGCCGCGAACACCGGGGAGCTGTTTTTT.

V and J are TRBV20-1 and TRBJ2-7; 7 nucleotides line up with TRBD1. The CDR3 loop spans 11 amino acids. V was pared by 8 bases and J by 3 bases, with 4 bases of the junction left unmatched. The germline V gene encodes CDR1 DFQATT and CDR2 SNEGSKA (reference sequence). CDR3 sequence reads: CSTRQGYEQYF. CDR3 sequence (DNA): TGCAGTACCCGACAGGGCTACGAGCAGTACTTC.

The chain is built from TRBV11-2 and TRBJ1-2; no reliable D call. This CDR3 has 15 amino acids. The V and J ends lost 5 bases and 4 bases respectively, with 17 bases between them. Germline V gene lookup returns CDR1 SGHAT and CDR2 FQNNGV. CDR3 coding DNA: TGTGCCAGCAGCCCCTCGTTTGGAAGCGGCTATGGCTACACCTTC. Translated: CASSPSFGSGYGYTF.

CDR3 amino acids: CASSYGASTSYEQYF. The CDR3, as DNA: TGTGCCAGCAGTTACGGGGCTTCAACTTCCTACGAGCAGTACTTC. J is TRBJ2-7 and V is TRBV6-5; tentatively, D is TRBD1 (5 bases). Germline-derived CDR1 and CDR2 are MNHEY and SVGAGI. CDR3 length: 15 amino acids. V dropped 2 bases and J dropped 1 base, with 12 bases sitting between them.

This clone was seen just once. CDR3 in DNA: TGTGCCAGCAGCTTAGGACTAGCGGGTTACAATGAGCAGTTCTTC. Translation: CASSLGLAGYNEQFF. The genes are TRBV7-2 and TRBJ2-1; 10 bases are shared with TRBD2. Germline CDR1 reads SGHTA; CDR2 reads FQGNSA. The CDR3 is made up of 15 amino acids. V lost 1 base to trimming and J lost 4 bases; unmatched junction nucleotides: 1.

Only one count was recorded for this clone. The CDR3 region has the DNA TGTGCCTGGAGTGTAACAGGGCTTGGAAACACCATATATTTT. It codes for CAWSVTGLGNTIYF. V gene TRBV30 combines with J gene TRBJ1-3; D might be TRBD1 (6 bases). This CDR3 spans 14 amino acids. The ends were cut back, 0 bases at V and 3 bases at J, with 9 bases in the middle. Germline V gene data show CDR1 as GTSNPN and CDR2 as SVGIG (reference sequence).

In its sample, this clone was seen a few times. One end of the junction is discordant with germline, which a read error may explain. V and J are TRBV5-1 and TRBJ2-1; 13 bases are a match to TRBD2. CDR3 length: 15 amino acids. CDR1 and CDR2 (germline): SGHRS, YFSETQ. For the CDR3, the DNA is TGCGCCAGCAGTTTGGGACTAGCGGGAAATACTAAAGAGTTCTTC. It specifies CASSLGLAGNTKEFF.